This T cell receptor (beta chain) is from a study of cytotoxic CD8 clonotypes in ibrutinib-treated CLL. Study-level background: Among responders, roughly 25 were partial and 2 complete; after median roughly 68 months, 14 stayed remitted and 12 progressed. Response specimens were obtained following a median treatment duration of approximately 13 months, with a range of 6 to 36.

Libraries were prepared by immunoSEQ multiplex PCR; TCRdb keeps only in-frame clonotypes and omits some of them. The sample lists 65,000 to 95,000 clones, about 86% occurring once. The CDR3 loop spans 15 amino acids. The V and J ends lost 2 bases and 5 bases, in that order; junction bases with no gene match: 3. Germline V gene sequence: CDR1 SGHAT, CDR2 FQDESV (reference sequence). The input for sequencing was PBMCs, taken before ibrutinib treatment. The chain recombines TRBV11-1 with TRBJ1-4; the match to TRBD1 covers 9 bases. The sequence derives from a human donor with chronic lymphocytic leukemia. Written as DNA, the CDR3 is TGTGCCAGCAGCTTAAACAGGGGGCGGAATGAAAAACTGTTTTTT. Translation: CASSLNRGRNEKLFF.